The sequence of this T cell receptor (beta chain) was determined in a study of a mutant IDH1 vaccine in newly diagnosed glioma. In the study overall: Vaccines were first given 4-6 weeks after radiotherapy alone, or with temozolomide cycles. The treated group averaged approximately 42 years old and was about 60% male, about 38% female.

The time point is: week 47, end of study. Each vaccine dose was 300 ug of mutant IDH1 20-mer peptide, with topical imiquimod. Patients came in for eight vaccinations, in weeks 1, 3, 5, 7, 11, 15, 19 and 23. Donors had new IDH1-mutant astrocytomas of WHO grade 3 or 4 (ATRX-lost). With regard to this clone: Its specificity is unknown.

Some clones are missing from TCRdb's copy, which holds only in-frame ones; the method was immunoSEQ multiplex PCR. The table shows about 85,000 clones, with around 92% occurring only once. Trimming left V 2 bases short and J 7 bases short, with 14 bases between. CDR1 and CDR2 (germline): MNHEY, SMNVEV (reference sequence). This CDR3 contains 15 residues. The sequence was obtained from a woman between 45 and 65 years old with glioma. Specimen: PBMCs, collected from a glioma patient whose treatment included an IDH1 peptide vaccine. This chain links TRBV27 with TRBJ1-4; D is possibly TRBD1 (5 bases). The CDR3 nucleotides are TGTGCCAGCAGTTTAACCCGCCAGGGAGGTGAAAAACTGTTTTTT. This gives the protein CASSLTRQGGEKLFF.